This record covers a single T cell receptor beta chain. The antigen remains undetermined. This sample is part of a study of post-analysis software for immune sequencing data. Study-level information: Relapsing-remitting, secondary progressive and progressive-relapsing multiple sclerosis courses were included. Study-wide results and limits: In multiple sclerosis, normalized Chao1 diversity was significantly below that of controls. Those samples that were prepared in the same batch co-clustered strongly by F measure. In patients, four to six TRBV segments were more frequent than in controls, with TRBV5-6, TRBV5-1 and TRBV20-1 among them.

Each TCR beta cDNA library carried unique molecular identifiers. Each sample of about 0.95 to 11 million input T cells yielded around 500,000 cDNA molecules, so each molecule approximated one T cell. One entry per CDR3 protein, called by TCRdb with MiXCR from the PCR reads. The sample records approximately 690,000 distinct CDR3 sequences, approximately 60% being singletons. This CDR3 is 17 amino acids long. The germline V and J ends were trimmed by 6 bases and 11 bases, with 31 bases remaining between them. The germline CDR1 and CDR2 sequences are MNHEY and SVGEGT. The V and J genes are TRBV6-2 or TRBV6-3 and TRBJ2-5, with a possible D match to TRBD2 (5 bases). The sequenced sample was blood. This clonotype was sampled from a girl aged 2-9 years with multiple sclerosis. The CDR3 coding sequence is TGTGCCAGCAGACCACGAAGGACTTTAGCCGCCTACAATGAGCAGTACTTC. It translates to CASRPRRTLAAYNEQYF.